The clone carrying this T cell receptor (beta chain) was counted many times. As yet, its antigen is unknown. The CDR3 runs to 13 residues. V was shortened by 3 bases and J by 7 bases, with 13 bases between the two germline ends. TCRdb called the 5' RACE reads again in MiXCR, with one record for every CDR3 protein. This table has around 130,000 distinct CDR3 sequences, roughly 9% appearing once. This entry is derived from a study of CD8 T cells in ankylosing spondylitis. Study-wide results and caveats: Apparently characteristic of ankylosing spondylitis blood was a TCR beta motif (about 8 highly homologous variants).

The rearrangement links TRBV12-3 or TRBV12-4 to TRBJ2-7; no reliable D call. This receptor was taken from a male donor with ankylosing spondylitis or in good health (not recorded which). The sequencing sample was made of blood, either unsorted or a sorted T cell fraction (not recorded which). CDR3 sequence (DNA): TGTGCCAGCAGTTTTGACTTCCCGGGTGAGCAGTACTTC. The encoded protein is CASSFDFPGEQYF.